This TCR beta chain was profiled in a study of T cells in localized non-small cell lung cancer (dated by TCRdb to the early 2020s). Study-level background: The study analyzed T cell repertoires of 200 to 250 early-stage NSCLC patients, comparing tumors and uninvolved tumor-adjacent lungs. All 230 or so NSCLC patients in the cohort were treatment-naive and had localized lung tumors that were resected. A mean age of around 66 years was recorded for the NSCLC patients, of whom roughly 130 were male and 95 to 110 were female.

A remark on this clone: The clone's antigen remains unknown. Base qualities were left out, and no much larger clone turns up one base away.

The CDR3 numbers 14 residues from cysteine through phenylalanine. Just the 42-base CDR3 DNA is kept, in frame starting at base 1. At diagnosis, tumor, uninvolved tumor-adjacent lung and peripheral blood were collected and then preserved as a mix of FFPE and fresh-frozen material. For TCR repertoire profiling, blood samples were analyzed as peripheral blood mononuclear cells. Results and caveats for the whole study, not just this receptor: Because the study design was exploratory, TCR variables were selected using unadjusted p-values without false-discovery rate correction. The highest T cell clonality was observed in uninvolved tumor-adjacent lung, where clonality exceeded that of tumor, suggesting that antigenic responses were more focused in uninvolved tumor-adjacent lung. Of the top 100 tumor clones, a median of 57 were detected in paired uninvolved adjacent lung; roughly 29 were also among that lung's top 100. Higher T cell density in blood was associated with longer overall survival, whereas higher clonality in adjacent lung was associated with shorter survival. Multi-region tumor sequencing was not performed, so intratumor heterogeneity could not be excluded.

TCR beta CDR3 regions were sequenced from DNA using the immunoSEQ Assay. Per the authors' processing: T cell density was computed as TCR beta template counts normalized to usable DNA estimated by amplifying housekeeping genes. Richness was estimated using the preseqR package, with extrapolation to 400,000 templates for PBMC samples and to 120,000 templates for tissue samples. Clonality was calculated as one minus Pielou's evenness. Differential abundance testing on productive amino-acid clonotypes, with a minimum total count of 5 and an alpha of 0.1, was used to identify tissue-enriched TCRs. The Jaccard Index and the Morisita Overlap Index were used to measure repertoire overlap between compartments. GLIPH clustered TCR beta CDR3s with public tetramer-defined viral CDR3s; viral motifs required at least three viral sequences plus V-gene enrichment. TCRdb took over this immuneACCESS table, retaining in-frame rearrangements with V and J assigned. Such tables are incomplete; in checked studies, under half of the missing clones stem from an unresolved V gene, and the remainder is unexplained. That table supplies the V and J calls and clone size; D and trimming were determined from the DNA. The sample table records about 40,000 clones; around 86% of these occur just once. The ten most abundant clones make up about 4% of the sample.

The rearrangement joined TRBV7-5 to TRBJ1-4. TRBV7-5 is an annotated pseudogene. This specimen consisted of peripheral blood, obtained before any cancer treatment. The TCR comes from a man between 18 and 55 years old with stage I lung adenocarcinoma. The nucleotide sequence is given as TGTGTCAGAAGCTTAGCGGTATTAGTTGAAAAACTGTTTTTT. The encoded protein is CVRSLAVLVEKLFF.